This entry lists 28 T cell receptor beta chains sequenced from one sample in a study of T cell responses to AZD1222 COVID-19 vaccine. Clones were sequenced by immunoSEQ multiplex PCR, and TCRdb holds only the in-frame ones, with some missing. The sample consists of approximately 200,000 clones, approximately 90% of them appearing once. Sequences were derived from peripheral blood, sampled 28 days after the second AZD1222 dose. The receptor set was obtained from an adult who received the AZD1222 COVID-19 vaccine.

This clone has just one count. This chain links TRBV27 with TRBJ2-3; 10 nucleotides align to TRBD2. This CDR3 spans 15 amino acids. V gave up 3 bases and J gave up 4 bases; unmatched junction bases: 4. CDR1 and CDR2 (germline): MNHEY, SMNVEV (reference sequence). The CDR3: CASSFVLAGADTQYF. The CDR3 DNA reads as TGTGCCAGCAGTTTCGTGCTAGCGGGGGCAGATACGCAGTATTTT.

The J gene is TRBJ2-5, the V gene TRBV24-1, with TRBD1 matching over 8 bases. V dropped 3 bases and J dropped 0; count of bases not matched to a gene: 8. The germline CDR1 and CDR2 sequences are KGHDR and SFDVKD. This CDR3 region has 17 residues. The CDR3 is CATSDPAGGSNQETQYF. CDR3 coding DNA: TGTGCCACCAGTGATCCAGCAGGGGGCTCTAACCAAGAGACCCAGTACTTC.

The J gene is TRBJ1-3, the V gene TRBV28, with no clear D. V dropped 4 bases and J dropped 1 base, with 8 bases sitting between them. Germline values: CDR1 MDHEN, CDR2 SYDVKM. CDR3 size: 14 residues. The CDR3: CASSSPGSGNTIYF. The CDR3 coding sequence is TGTGCCAGCAGTTCCCCGGGGTCTGGAAACACCATATATTTT.

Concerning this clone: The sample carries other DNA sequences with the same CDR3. CDR3: CASSRDRGYTF. The CDR3 nucleotides are TGCGCCAGCAGCCGCGATCGCGGCTACACCTTC. The V call is TRBV4-1, the J call TRBJ1-2, with D hard to call. V lost 4 bases and J lost 8, with 8 bases in between. This CDR3 region has 11 residues. The germline CDR1 and CDR2 sequences are MGHRA and YSYEKL.

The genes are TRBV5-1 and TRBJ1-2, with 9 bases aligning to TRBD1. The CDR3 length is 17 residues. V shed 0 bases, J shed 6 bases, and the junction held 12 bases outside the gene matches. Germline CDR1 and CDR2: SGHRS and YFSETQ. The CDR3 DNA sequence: TGCGCCAGCAGCTTGGCTTTGACAGGGGGTTATATCGATGGCTACACCTTC. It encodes CASSLALTGGYIDGYTF.

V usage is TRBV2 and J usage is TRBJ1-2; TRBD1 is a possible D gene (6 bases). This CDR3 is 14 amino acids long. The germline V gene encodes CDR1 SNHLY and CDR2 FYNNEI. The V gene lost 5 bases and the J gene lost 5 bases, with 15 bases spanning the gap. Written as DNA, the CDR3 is TGTGCCAGCAGTACTGGGACACCGATATATGGCTACACCTTC. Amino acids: CASSTGTPIYGYTF. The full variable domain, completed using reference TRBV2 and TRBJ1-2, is EPEVTQTPSHQVTQMGQEVILRCVPISNHLYFYWYRQILGQKVEFLVSFYNNEISEKSEIFDDQFSVERPDGSNFTLKIRSTKLEDSAMYFCASSTGTPIYGYTFGSGTRLTVV.

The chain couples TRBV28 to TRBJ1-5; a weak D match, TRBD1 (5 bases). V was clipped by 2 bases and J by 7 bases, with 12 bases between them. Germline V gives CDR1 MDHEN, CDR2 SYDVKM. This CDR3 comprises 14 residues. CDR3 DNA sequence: TGTGCCAGCAGTTTAGTGGGTGGGGACCAGCCCCAGCATTTT. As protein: CASSLVGGDQPQHF.

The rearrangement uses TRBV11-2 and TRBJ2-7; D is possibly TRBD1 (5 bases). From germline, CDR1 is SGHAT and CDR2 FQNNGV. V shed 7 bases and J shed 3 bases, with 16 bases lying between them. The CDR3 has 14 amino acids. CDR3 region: CASKRQSEFYEQYF. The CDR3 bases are TGTGCCAGCAAAAGACAGTCAGAATTCTACGAGCAGTACTTC.

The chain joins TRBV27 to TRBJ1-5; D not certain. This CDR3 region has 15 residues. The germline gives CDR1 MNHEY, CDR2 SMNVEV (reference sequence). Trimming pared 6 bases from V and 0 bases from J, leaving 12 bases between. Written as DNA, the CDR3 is TGTGCCAGCAGCATTTCGGGAGGTAGCAATCAGCCCCAGCATTTT. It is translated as CASSISGGSNQPQHF.

The CDR3 sequence is CASSSTGDNEAFF. The CDR3, as DNA: TGTGCCAGCAGTTCAACAGGGGACAATGAAGCTTTCTTT. V gene TRBV6-2 or TRBV6-3 combines with J gene TRBJ1-1; 7 nucleotides line up with TRBD1. CDR1 MNHEY and CDR2 SVGEGT come from the germline V gene. V was clipped by 4 bases and J by 7 bases; unmatched bases: 6. The CDR3 extends over 13 amino acids.

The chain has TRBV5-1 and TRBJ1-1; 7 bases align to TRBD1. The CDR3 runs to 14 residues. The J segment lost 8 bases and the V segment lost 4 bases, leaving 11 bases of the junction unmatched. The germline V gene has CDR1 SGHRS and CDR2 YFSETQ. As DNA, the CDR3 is TGCGCCAGCAGCCTCCGGCCAGGGGGGATAGAAGCTTTCTTT. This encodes CASSLRPGGIEAFF.

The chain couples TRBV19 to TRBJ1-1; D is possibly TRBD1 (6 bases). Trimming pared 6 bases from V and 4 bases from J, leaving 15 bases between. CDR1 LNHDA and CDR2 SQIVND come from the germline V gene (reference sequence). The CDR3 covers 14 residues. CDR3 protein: CASSRTGRGTEAFF. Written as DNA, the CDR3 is TGTGCCAGTAGCAGAACAGGGCGAGGCACTGAAGCTTTCTTT.

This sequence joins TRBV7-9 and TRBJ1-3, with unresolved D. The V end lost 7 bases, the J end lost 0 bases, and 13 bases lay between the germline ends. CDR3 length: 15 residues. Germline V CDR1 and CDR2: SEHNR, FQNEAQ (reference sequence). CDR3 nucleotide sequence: TGTGCCAGCACCCGGACGGGGAACTCTGGAAACACCATATATTTT. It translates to CASTRTGNSGNTIYF. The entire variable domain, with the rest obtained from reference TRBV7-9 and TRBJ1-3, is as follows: DTGVSQNPRHKITKRGQNVTFRCDPISEHNRLYWYRQTLGQGPEFLTYFQNEAQLEKSRLLSDRFSAERPKGSFSTLEIQRTEQGDSAMYLCASTRTGNSGNTIYFGEGSWLTVV.

The CDR3 nucleotides read TGTGCCAGCAGTTTCGGTTCTTGGAACACCGGGGAGCTGTTTTTT. Amino acid sequence: CASSFGSWNTGELFF. The chain links TRBV28 to TRBJ2-2; D unresolved. This CDR3 contains 15 residues. V gave up 3 bases and J gave up 1 base, with 9 bases separating them. CDR1 is MDHEN, CDR2 SYDVKM, per germline.

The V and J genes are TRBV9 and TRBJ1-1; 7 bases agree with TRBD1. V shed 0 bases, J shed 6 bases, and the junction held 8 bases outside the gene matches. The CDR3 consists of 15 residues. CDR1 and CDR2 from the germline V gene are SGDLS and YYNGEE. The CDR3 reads CASSVDGRGYPEAFF. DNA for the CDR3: TGTGCCAGCAGCGTAGACGGCAGGGGGTATCCTGAAGCTTTCTTT.

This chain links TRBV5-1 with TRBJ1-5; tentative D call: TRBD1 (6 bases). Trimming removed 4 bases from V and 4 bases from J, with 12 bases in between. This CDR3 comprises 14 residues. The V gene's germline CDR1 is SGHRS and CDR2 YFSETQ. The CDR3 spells CASSQGGPNQPQHF. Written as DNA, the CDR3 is TGCGCCAGCAGCCAAGGGGGGCCTAATCAGCCCCAGCATTTT. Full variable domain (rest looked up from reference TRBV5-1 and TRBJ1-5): KAGVTQTPRYLIKTRGQQVTLSCSPISGHRSVSWYQQTPGQGLQFLFEYFSETQRNKGNFPGRFSGRQFSNSRSEMNVSTLELGDSALYLCASSQGGPNQPQHFGDGTRLSIL.

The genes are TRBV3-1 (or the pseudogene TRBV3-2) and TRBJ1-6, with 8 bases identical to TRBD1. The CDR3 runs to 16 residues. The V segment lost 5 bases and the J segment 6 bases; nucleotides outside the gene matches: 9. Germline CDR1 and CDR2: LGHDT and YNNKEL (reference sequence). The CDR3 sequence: CASSSIRTGSNSPLHF. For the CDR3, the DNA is TGTGCCAGCAGCAGCATACGGACAGGGAGTAATTCACCCCTCCACTTT.

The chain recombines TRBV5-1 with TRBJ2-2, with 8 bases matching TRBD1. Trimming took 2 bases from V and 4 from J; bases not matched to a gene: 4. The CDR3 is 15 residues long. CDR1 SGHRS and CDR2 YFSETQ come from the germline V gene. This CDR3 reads CASSFEDRATGELFF. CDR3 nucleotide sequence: TGCGCCAGCAGCTTTGAGGACAGGGCCACCGGGGAGCTGTTTTTT.

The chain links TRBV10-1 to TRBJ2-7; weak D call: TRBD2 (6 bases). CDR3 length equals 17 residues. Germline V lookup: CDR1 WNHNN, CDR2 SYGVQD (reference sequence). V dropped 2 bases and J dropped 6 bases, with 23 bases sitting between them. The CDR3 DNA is TGCGCCAGCAGTGAGATGGCGGGGATATATGGTGTGGGCGAGCAGTACTTC. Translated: CASSEMAGIYGVGEQYF.

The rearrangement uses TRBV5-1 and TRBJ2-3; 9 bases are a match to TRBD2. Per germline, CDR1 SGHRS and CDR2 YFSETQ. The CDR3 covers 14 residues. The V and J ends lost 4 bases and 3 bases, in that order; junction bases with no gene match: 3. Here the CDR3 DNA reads TGCGCCAGCAGCCCGACTAGCGGAACAGATACGCAGTATTTT. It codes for CASSPTSGTDTQYF.

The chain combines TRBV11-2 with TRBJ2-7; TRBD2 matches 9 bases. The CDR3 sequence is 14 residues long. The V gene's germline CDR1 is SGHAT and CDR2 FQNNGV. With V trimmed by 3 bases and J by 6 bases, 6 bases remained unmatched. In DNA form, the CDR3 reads TGTGCCAGCAGCTTCGGCGGGAGGGCTCCCGAGCAGTACTTC. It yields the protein CASSFGGRAPEQYF.

CDR3 coding DNA: TGTGCCAGCAAAGGCAGGGAAGGCTGGAATGGCTACACCTTC. Protein sequence: CASKGREGWNGYTF. The chain is built from TRBV28 and TRBJ1-2, with a possible D match to TRBD1 (5 bases). The CDR3 sequence is 14 residues long. Between the trimmed V and J ends, which lost 7 bases and 6 bases, there was a span of 18 bases. Germline-derived CDR1 and CDR2 are MDHEN and SYDVKM.

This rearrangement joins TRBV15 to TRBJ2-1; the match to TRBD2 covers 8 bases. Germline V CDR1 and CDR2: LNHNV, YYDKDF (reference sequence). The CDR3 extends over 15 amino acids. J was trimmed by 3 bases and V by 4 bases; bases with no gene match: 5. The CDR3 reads CATSIHSGVYNEQFF. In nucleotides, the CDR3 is TGTGCCACCAGCATCCATAGCGGGGTCTACAATGAGCAGTTCTTC.

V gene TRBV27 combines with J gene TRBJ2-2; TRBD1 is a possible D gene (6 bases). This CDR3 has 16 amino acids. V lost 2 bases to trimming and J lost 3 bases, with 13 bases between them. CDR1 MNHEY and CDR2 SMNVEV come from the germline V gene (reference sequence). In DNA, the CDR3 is TGTGCCAGCAGTTTAAGTGGGCAGGGGTACACCGGGGAGCTGTTTTTT. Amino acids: CASSLSGQGYTGELFF.

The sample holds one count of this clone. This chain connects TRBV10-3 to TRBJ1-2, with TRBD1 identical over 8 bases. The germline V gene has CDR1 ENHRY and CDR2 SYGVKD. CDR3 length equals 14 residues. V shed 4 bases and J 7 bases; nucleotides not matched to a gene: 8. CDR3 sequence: CAISADRDGVGYTF. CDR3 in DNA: TGTGCCATCAGTGCGGACAGGGATGGTGTTGGCTACACCTTC.

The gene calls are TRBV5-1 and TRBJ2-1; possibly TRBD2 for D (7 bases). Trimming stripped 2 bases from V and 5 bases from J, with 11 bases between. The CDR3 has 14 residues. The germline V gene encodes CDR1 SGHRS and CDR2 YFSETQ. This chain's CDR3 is CASSLGGANNEQFF. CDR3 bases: TGCGCCAGCAGCTTAGGGGGGGCTAACAATGAGCAGTTCTTC.

The CDR3 reads CAWSIGHLTGGYTF. The CDR3 DNA reads TGTGCCTGGAGTATAGGCCACCTGACGGGTGGCTACACCTTC. The chain couples TRBV30 to TRBJ1-2; D is undetermined. The V end was cut by 2 bases, the J end by 7 bases, with 17 bases between. Germline assignment: CDR1 GTSNPN and CDR2 SVGIG (reference sequence). The CDR3 sequence is 14 residues long. Full variable domain (rest looked up from reference TRBV30 and TRBJ1-2): SQTIHQWPATLVQPVGSPLSLECTVEGTSNPNLYWYRQAAGRGLQLLFYSVGIGQISSEVPQNLSASRPQDRQFILSSKKLLLSDSGFYLCAWSIGHLTGGYTFGSGTRLTVV.

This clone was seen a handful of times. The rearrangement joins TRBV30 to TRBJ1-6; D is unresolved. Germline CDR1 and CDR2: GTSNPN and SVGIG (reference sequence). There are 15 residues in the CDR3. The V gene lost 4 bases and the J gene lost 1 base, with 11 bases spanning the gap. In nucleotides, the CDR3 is TGTGCCTGGACGCCTGCCGGATCCTATAATTCACCCCTCCACTTT. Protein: CAWTPAGSYNSPLHF.